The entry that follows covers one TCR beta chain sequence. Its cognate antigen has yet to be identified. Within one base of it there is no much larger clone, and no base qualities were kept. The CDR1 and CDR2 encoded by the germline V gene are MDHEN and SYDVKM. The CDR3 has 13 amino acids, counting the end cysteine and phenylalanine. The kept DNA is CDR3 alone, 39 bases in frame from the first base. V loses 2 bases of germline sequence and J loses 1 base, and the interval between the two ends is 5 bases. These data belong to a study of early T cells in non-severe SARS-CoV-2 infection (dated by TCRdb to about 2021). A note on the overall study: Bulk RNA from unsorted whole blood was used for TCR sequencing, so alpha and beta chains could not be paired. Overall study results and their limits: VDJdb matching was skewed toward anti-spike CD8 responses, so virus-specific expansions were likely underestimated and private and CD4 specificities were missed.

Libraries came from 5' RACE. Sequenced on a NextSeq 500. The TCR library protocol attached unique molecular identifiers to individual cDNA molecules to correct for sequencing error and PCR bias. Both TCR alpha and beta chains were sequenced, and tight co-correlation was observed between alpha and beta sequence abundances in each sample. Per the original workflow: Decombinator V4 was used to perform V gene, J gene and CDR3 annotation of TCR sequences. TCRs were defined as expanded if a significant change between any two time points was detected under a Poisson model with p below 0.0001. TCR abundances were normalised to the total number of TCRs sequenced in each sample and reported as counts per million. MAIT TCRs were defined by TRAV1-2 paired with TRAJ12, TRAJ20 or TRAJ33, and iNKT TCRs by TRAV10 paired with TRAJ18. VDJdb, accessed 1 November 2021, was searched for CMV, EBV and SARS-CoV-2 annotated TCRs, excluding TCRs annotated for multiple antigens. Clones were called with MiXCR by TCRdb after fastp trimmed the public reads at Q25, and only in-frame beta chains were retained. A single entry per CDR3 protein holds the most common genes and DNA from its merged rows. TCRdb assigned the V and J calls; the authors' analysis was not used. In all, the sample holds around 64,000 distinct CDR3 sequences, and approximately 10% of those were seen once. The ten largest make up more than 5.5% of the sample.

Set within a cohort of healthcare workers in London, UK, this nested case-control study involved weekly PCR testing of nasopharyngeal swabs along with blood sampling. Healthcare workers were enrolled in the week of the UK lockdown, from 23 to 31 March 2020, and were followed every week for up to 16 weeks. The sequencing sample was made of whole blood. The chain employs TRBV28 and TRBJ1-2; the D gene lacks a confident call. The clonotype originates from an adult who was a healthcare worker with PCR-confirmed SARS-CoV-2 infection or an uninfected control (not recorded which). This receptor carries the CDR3 CASSLPRNYGYTF. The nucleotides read TGTGCCAGCAGTTTACCCCGTAACTATGGCTACACCTTC.